Listed here are 27 T cell receptor beta chains from one sample, sequenced in a study of T cells in Graves' hyperthyroidism and ophthalmopathy. Amplification of TCR beta CDR3 regions used RNA as the template. The HTBI primer set was used in a first-round RT-PCR of the TCR CDR3. TCRdb fed the multiplex PCR reads into MiXCR, producing one record per CDR3 protein. Of fewer than 650,000 distinct CDR3 sequences in the sample, about 45% are singletons; the top ten hold 44%. The sequencing sample was made of peripheral blood or thyroid tissue (not recorded which). Source of these receptors: an adult woman with Graves' disease, either hyperthyroidism or ophthalmopathy (not recorded which).

This chain uses TRBV15 with TRBJ1-1, with no clear D. This CDR3 is built from 12 residues. Per germline, CDR1 LNHNV and CDR2 YYDKDF (reference sequence). Trimming pared 4 bases from V and 5 bases from J, leaving 8 bases between. CDR3 loop: CATSNSRTEAFF. Here the CDR3 DNA reads TGTGCCACCAGCAACTCTCGGACTGAAGCTTTCTTT.

The chain uses TRBV5-1 and TRBJ1-2; 7 bases are a match to TRBD1. The CDR3 is 15 residues long. From germline, CDR1 is SGHRS and CDR2 YFSETQ. Trimming took 4 bases from V and 7 from J; bases not matched to a gene: 13. The CDR3 is CASSQEPGQSFGYTF. CDR3 nucleotide sequence: TGCGCCAGCAGCCAGGAACCGGGACAGTCCTTTGGCTACACCTTC.

Notes on this clonotype: The junction shows a germline mismatch at one end, possibly a read error. This chain uses TRBV29-1 with TRBJ2-2; perhaps TRBD2 as D (5 bases). Germline V lookup: CDR1 SQVTM, CDR2 ANQGSEA. The CDR3 covers 13 residues. The CDR3 nucleotides are TGCAGCGTTGGCAGACCGAACACCGGGGAGCTGTCTTGG. It yields the protein CSVGRPNTGELSW.

This clonotype has at least ten counts. This chain connects TRBV4-1 to TRBJ1-2, with 7 bases identical to TRBD1. The V gene end was trimmed by 4 bases and the J gene end by 5 bases; junction bases not matched to a gene: 10. The CDR3 spans 15 residues. Germline V CDR1 and CDR2: MGHRA, YSYEKL. The CDR3 coding sequence is TGCGCCAGCAGCCCAGGGGGAGCAGACCAGTATGGCTACACCTTC. It specifies CASSPGGADQYGYTF.

V gene TRBV29-1 combines with J gene TRBJ1-5; unclear D gene. The CDR3 has 13 amino acids. Trimming removed 6 bases at V and 3 bases at J, with 12 bases between. Per germline, CDR1 SQVTM and CDR2 ANQGSEA. CDR3 nucleotide sequence: TGCAGCGTGACGGAGGGAATCAATCAGCCCCAGCATTTT. Amino acids: CSVTEGINQPQHF.

This clonotype was picked up many times. The rearrangement uses TRBV12-3 or TRBV12-4 and TRBJ1-1, with TRBD1 matching 8 bases. Trimming removed 5 bases from V and 5 bases from J; junction bases left unmatched: 7. This CDR3 is built from 14 residues. The CDR3 protein is CASSPSDRDTEAFF. The CDR3 DNA follows: TGTGCCAGCAGTCCCTCGGACAGGGATACTGAAGCTTTCTTT.

This clonotype was seen at least ten times. V usage is TRBV13 and J usage is TRBJ1-1; D might be TRBD1 (5 bases). V was pared by 8 bases and J by 1 base, with 11 bases between. The CDR3 loop spans 13 amino acids. In germline, CDR1 is PRHDT, CDR2 FYEKMQ (reference sequence). This CDR3 reads CASGFGANTEAFF. CDR3 in DNA: TGTGCCAGCGGGTTCGGGGCGAACACTGAAGCTTTCTTT.

This clonotype was recorded at least ten times. One end of the junction varies from germline; a read error may be responsible. The chain joins TRBV7-7 to TRBJ2-2, with 7 bases matching TRBD2. The CDR3 has 17 residues. The germline V gene encodes CDR1 SSHAT and CDR2 FNYEAQ (reference sequence). Here the CDR3 reads CASSSERAGVSTGELFF. DNA of the CDR3: TGTGCTAGCAGCTCCGAAAGGGCGGGAGTGAGCACCGGGGAGCTGTTTTTT.

The table lists this clonotype with a count of one. CDR3 amino acids: CAPQGPSSPIYEQYF. The CDR3 DNA sequence: TGTGCCCCCCAGGGTCCGTCTAGCCCAATTTACGAGCAGTACTTC. This rearrangement joins TRBV10-3 to TRBJ2-7, with D tentatively TRBD1 or TRBD2 (5 bases each). V lost 11 bases and J 4 bases, leaving 24 bases between the germline ends. This CDR3 region has 15 residues. The germline V gene has CDR1 ENHRY and CDR2 SYGVKD.

V gene TRBV9 combines with J gene TRBJ1-1, with 9 bases fitting TRBD1. The CDR3 contains 15 residues. Germline trimming cut 1 base from V and 5 bases from J; bases unmatched to any gene: 6. Germline CDR1 SGDLS, CDR2 YYNGEE. DNA of the CDR3: TGTGCCAGCAGCGTACACAGGGGGCGAGGGACTGAAGCTTTCTTT. Residues: CASSVHRGRGTEAFF.

This chain connects TRBV12-3 or TRBV12-4 to TRBJ2-7; D call uncertain. CDR3 length equals 14 residues. V was trimmed by 3 bases and J by 1 base, leaving 10 bases between them. DNA for the CDR3: TGTGCCAGCAGTTTGATGACTGCGTCCTACGAGCAGTACTTC. Translation gives CASSLMTASYEQYF.

The chain couples TRBV20-1 to TRBJ2-7, with 9 positions matching TRBD2. The CDR3 consists of 15 residues. V was pared by 3 bases and J by 4 bases, with 10 bases of the junction left unmatched. Germline assignment: CDR1 DFQATT and CDR2 SNEGSKA (reference sequence). Written as DNA, the CDR3 is TGCAGTGCTAGCTTCGGCGGTAGCGGGAGTTACGAGCAGTACTTC. As protein: CSASFGGSGSYEQYF.

Turning to this clonotype: An end of the junction differs from the germline gene, which may be a read error. The rearrangement uses TRBV7-9 and TRBJ1-1; no firm D call. The CDR3 is 9 amino acids. CDR1 is SEHNR and CDR2 is FQNEAQ in the germline V gene (reference sequence). In nucleotides, the CDR3 is TGTGCCAGCAGCTTAGTGAGTGGGTTT. It translates to CASSLVSGF.

The chain employs TRBV29-1 and TRBJ2-4, with 8 bases lining up with TRBD1. This CDR3 comprises 12 residues. The V gene end was trimmed by 8 bases and the J gene end by 13 bases; junction bases not matched to a gene: 13. The germline V gene has CDR1 SQVTM and CDR2 ANQGSEA. The CDR3 loop reads CSPRDRNNEQYF. The CDR3 DNA reads TGCAGCCCCCGGGACAGGAACAATGAGCAGTACTTC.

Of note for this clonotype: One end of the junction varies from germline; a read error may be responsible. The chain couples TRBV14 to TRBJ1-1, with D possibly TRBD1 on 6 matching bases. The CDR3 has 13 residues. The germline V gene encodes CDR1 SGHDN and CDR2 FVKESK. This chain's CDR3 is CASSQDRDTEASF. In DNA form, the CDR3 reads TGTGCCAGCAGCCAAGATCGGGACACTGAAGCTTCCTTT.

This clonotype was picked up a small number of times. The CDR3 sequence: CASREGGRATGEQYF. CDR3 DNA: TGTGCCAGCAGGGAGGGGGGCAGGGCGACAGGCGAGCAGTACTTC. The chain has TRBV6-5 and TRBJ2-7; D may be TRBD1 or TRBD2 (6 bases each). The CDR3 contains 15 residues. Trimming pared 6 bases from V and 6 bases from J, leaving 21 bases between. Germline V gene data show CDR1 as MNHEY and CDR2 as SVGAGI.

V usage is TRBV2 and J usage is TRBJ1-2; tentative D call: TRBD1 (6 bases). The CDR3 runs to 14 residues. Per germline, CDR1 SNHLY and CDR2 FYNNEI. V was clipped by 6 bases and J by 3 bases, with 14 bases between them. Here the CDR3 DNA reads TGTGCCAGCAGCTACCAGACAGGTTACTATGGCTACACCTTC. This encodes CASSYQTGYYGYTF.

This clonotype has only a few counts. This chain joins TRBV10-2 and TRBJ2-3; the D call may be TRBD1 or TRBD2 (6 bases each). This CDR3 has 14 residues. Trimming shortened V by 7 bases and J by 4 bases, and 15 bases separated the two germline ends. Germline assignment: CDR1 WSHSY and CDR2 SAAADI. The CDR3 is CASTRGGRADTQYF. For the CDR3, the DNA is TGCGCCAGCACCCGAGGGGGGCGCGCAGATACGCAGTATTTT.

The J gene is TRBJ2-5, the V gene TRBV2, with TRBD2 as a possible D gene (5 bases). This CDR3 region has 12 residues. V lost 8 bases, J lost 5 bases, and 12 bases lay in between. The germline V gene has CDR1 SNHLY and CDR2 FYNNEI. The chain's CDR3 is CASGPTRETQYF. CDR3 nucleotide sequence: TGTGCCAGCGGTCCAACTAGGGAGACCCAGTACTTC.

The rearrangement joins TRBV7-8 to TRBJ2-7, with D perhaps assigned TRBD1 or TRBD2 (5 bases each). CDR1 and CDR2 from the germline V gene are SGHVS and FQNEAQ. This CDR3 has 14 amino acids. Trimming removed 5 bases at V and 5 bases at J, with 16 bases between. CDR3 in DNA: TGTGCCAGCAGCCCCCGACAGCTGGGACACGAGCAGTACTTC. Translating it yields CASSPRQLGHEQYF. The entire variable domain, with the rest obtained from reference TRBV7-8 and TRBJ2-7, is as follows: GAGVSQSPRYKVAKRGQDVALRCDPISGHVSLFWYQQALGQGPEFLTYFQNEAQLDKSGLPSDRFFAERPEGSVSTLKIQRTQQEDSAVYLCASSPRQLGHEQYFGPGTRLTVT.

This clonotype was picked up one time. V usage is TRBV13 and J usage is TRBJ1-2, with 10 bases aligning to TRBD1. Germline loops: CDR1 PRHDT, CDR2 FYEKMQ (reference sequence). Trimming removed 3 bases from V and 8 bases from J; junction bases left unmatched: 9. This CDR3 comprises 15 residues. CDR3 nucleotide sequence: TGTGCCAGCAGCTTCTCGACAGGGGGCGGGGTAGGCTACACCTTC. Translating gives CASSFSTGGGVGYTF.

J is TRBJ2-5 and V is TRBV7-2; D gene unclear. This CDR3 has 14 residues. Germline-derived CDR1 and CDR2 are SGHTA and FQGNSA. V lost 3 bases and J 1 base, leaving 9 bases between the germline ends. The CDR3 DNA reads TGTGCCAGCAGCTTGTTCACAGTCCAAGAGACCCAGTACTTC. Its translation: CASSLFTVQETQYF.

This chain connects TRBV14 to TRBJ2-7; 9 bases map to TRBD1. CDR1 is SGHDN and CDR2 is FVKESK in the germline V gene. V shed 5 bases and J 3 bases; nucleotides not matched to a gene: 11. CDR3 length: 16 amino acids. DNA of the CDR3: TGTGCCAGCAGCACACGTTGGGGACAGGGTAACTACGAGCAGTACTTC. This codes for CASSTRWGQGNYEQYF.

This clonotype was found many times. This chain uses TRBV10-3 with TRBJ1-2, with D hard to call. The CDR3 is 13 amino acids. The V end was cut by 2 bases, the J end by 1 base, with 5 bases between. Germline assignment: CDR1 ENHRY and CDR2 SYGVKD. CDR3 protein: CAISEAGNYGYTF. Here the CDR3 DNA reads TGTGCCATCAGTGAGGCGGGTAACTATGGCTACACCTTC.

The chain has TRBV7-9 and TRBJ1-1; D not resolved. There are 15 residues in the CDR3. The germline V gene encodes CDR1 SEHNR and CDR2 FQNEAQ (reference sequence). Deletions cut 4 bases from V and 11 bases from J, with 23 bases between. The DNA for the CDR3 is TGTGCCAGCAGCTCTGGGAGTGCCATACGAAGACGGGCTTTCTTT. Amino acids: CASSSGSAIRRRAFF.

The chain joins TRBV7-3 to TRBJ2-7; maybe TRBD2 (6 bases). Germline V CDR1 and CDR2: SGHTA, FQGTGA. The length of the CDR3 is 12 residues. Deletions cut 5 bases from V and 7 bases from J, with 12 bases between. This chain's CDR3 is CASSPGGEEQYF. The CDR3 nucleotides read TGTGCCAGCAGCCCCGGAGGGGAGGAGCAGTACTTC.

This chain joins TRBV2 and TRBJ2-7; weak D call: TRBD1 (6 bases). V was cut by 2 bases and J by 3 bases, with 14 bases left in between. Germline V gives CDR1 SNHLY, CDR2 FYNNEI. The CDR3 length is 15 residues. CDR3 amino acids: CASSERGQGIYEQYF. CDR3 bases: TGTGCCAGCAGTGAACGTGGTCAGGGGATCTACGAGCAGTACTTC.